A selection of T cell receptor beta chains follows, all from one sample in a study of shared clonotypes between healthy human individuals. The method was immunoSEQ multiplex PCR; TCRdb's version includes in-frame clones alone and lacks a portion of them. The profile shows some 1 million clones, about 80% of them singletons. Source material: memory CD4+ T cells sorted from blood. Receptors originate from a man younger than 35 in good health. The CDR3 runs from the conserved cysteine through the conserved F or W. A D gene is named only where the DNA matches it firmly. Clone size is shown for a subset of rows, as once, few, many or a class of expanded clone.

j_gene | d_gene | abundance | v_gene | CDR3aa | CDR3nt
TRBJ2-5 | TRBD2 | many | TRBV2 | CASSLAGETQYF | TGTGCCAGCTCACTAGCGGGAGAGACCCAGTACTTC
TRBJ1-1 | TRBD1 | NA | TRBV4-1 | CASSQATGKFTEAFF | TGCGCCAGCAGCCAAGCGACAGGGAAGTTCACTGAAGCTTTCTTT
TRBJ2-3 | TRBD2 | many | TRBV30 | CAWSRLAVPTDTQYF | TGTGCCTGGTCGAGGCTAGCGGTCCCCACAGATACGCAGTATTTT
TRBJ2-5 | NA | NA | TRBV28 | CASSFQGRETQYF | TGTGCCAGCAGTTTCCAGGGGAGAGAGACCCAGTACTTC
TRBJ2-7 | TRBD2 | NA | TRBV2 | CASSELAGDYEQYF | TGTGCCAGCAGTGAATTAGCGGGGGACTACGAGCAGTACTTC
TRBJ2-7 | NA | NA | TRBV2 | CASSAGNYGQYF | TGTGCCAGCAGCGCAGGGAATTACGGGCAGTACTTC
TRBJ2-2 | TRBD2 | once | TRBV7-7 | CASSPSGGSTGELFF | TGTGCTAGCAGTCCTTCCGGCGGGAGCACCGGGGAGCTGTTTTTT
TRBJ1-5 | NA | few | TRBV30 | CAWRTGSGSNQPQHF | TGTGCCTGGAGGACGGGAAGTGGGAGCAATCAGCCCCAGCATTTT
TRBJ1-3 | NA | NA | TRBV19 | CASSIAGSSGNTIYF | TGTGCCAGTAGTATCGCGGGGAGTTCTGGAAACACCATATATTTT
TRBJ1-3 | NA | NA | TRBV4-2 | CASSQPGSGNTIYF | TGTGCCAGCAGCCAACCGGGCTCTGGAAACACCATATATTTT
TRBJ1-1 | NA | NA | TRBV6-1 | CASSENLGARTEAFF | TGTGCCAGCAGTGAAAATTTGGGGGCGAGGACTGAAGCTTTCTTT
TRBJ1-4 | NA | NA | TRBV6-6 | CATRRGDEKLFF | TGTGCCACCCGTCGGGGGGATGAAAAACTGTTTTTT
TRBJ2-7 | NA | NA | TRBV30 | CAWSLHDEQYF | TGTGCCTGGAGCCTTCACGACGAGCAGTACTTC
TRBJ2-2 | NA | NA | TRBV21-1 | CASSKIRTGVTGELFF | TGTGCCAGCAGCAAGATTAGGACAGGGGTCACCGGGGAGCTGTTTTTT
TRBJ2-7 | TRBD1 | NA | TRBV7-8 | CASSSDRVSYEQYF | TGTGCCAGCAGTTCGGACAGGGTCTCCTACGAGCAGTACTTC
TRBJ2-7 | TRBD2 | few | TRBV19 | CASKGTSGAPRDEQYF | TGTGCCAGTAAGGGGACTAGCGGGGCCCCGAGGGACGAGCAGTACTTC
TRBJ2-7 | NA | NA | TRBV5-6 | CASSLAAGYEQYF | TGTGCCAGCAGCTTGGCGGCAGGATACGAGCAGTACTTC
TRBJ2-3 | TRBD2 | NA | TRBV18 | CASSPQGTSGVPDTQYF | TGTGCCAGCTCACCACAGGGGACTAGCGGGGTTCCGGATACGCAGTATTTT
TRBJ2-3 | NA | NA | TRBV4-1 | CASSPHQPPVDTQYF | TGCGCCAGCAGCCCCCATCAACCCCCTGTAGATACGCAGTATTTT
TRBJ1-3 | NA | many | TRBV30 | CAWSPDSFGNTIYF | TGTGCCTGGAGCCCGGACAGTTTCGGAAACACCATATATTTT
TRBJ2-1 | TRBD2 | few | TRBV6-1 | CASSGRTSARPYNEQFF | TGTGCCAGCAGTGGGAGGACTAGCGCACGGCCTTACAATGAGCAGTTCTTC
TRBJ1-2 | NA | NA | TRBV10-1 | CASSAGTSYGYTF | TGCGCCAGCAGCGCCGGGACGTCCTATGGCTACACCTTC
TRBJ2-3 | NA | NA | TRBV11-1 | CASSLDGFTSTDTQYF | TGTGCCAGCAGCTTGGACGGATTTACTAGCACAGATACGCAGTATTTT
TRBJ2-7 | NA | NA | TRBV4-3 | CASSQDRVGVFYEQYF | TGCGCCAGCAGCCAAGATCGGGTAGGCGTCTTCTACGAGCAGTACTTC
TRBJ2-7 | NA | NA | TRBV29-1 | CSVGESPSGEQYF | TGCAGCGTTGGGGAGAGCCCGAGTGGCGAGCAGTACTTC
TRBJ2-5 | NA | NA | TRBV5-6 | CASSPGWADFRGETQYF | TGTGCCAGCAGCCCGGGCTGGGCAGACTTTCGAGGGGAGACCCAGTACTTC
TRBJ2-3 | NA | few | TRBV10-3 | CAIRQDRTDTQYF | TGTGCCATCAGACAGGATCGCACAGATACGCAGTATTTT
TRBJ2-7 | TRBD2 | NA | TRBV10-3 | CAISDVVAGDYEQYF | TGTGCCATCAGTGACGTGGTAGCGGGGGACTACGAGCAGTACTTC
TRBJ2-3 | NA | NA | TRBV2 | CASSGWAEQYF | TGTGCCAGCAGTGGTTGGGCCGAGCAGTATTTT
TRBJ1-2 | NA | NA | TRBV4-3 | CASSQDRSQYGYTF | TGCGCCAGCAGCCAAGATAGGTCCCAATATGGCTACACCTTC
TRBJ1-2 | NA | NA | TRBV5-1 | CASSLETANYYGYTF | TGCGCCAGCAGCTTAGAGACAGCAAATTACTATGGCTACACCTTC
TRBJ2-2 | NA | NA | TRBV18 | CASSPPGRAGELFF | TGTGCCAGCTCACCACCCGGTCGGGCCGGGGAGCTGTTTTTT
TRBJ2-5 | NA | NA | TRBV7-2 | CASSFVQQETQYF | TGTGCCAGCAGCTTTGTCCAACAAGAGACCCAGTACTTC
TRBJ2-7 | NA | NA | TRBV5-6 | CTSSLVFRQGGSEQYF | TGTACCAGCAGCTTGGTCTTCAGGCAGGGGGGAAGCGAGCAGTACTTC
TRBJ2-7 | NA | NA | TRBV28 | CASSLRTESYEQYF | TGTGCCAGCAGTTTAAGGACCGAGTCCTACGAGCAGTACTTC
TRBJ2-5 | TRBD2 | once | TRBV10-2 | CASSLAGGPLGETQYF | TGCGCCAGCAGTCTAGCGGGGGGGCCTCTCGGAGAGACCCAGTACTTC
TRBJ2-3 | TRBD2 | NA | TRBV7-3 | CASSPLAGGQATQYF | TGTGCCAGCAGCCCCCTAGCGGGGGGGCAGGCTACGCAGTATTTT